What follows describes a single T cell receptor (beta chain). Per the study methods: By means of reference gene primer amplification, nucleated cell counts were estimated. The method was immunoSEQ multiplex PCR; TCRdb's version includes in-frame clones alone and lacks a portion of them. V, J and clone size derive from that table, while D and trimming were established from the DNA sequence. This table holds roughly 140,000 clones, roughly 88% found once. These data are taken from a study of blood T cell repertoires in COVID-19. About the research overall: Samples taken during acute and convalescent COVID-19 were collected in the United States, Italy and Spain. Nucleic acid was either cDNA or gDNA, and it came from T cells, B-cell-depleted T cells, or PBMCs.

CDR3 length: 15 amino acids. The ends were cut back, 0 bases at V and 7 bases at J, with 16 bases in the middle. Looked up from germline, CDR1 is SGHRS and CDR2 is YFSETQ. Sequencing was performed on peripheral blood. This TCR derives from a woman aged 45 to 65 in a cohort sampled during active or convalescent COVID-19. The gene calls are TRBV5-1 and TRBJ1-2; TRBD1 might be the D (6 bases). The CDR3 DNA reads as TGCGCCAGCAGCTTGGAACAGGGAAGGGGCCTTGGCTACACCTTC. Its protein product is CASSLEQGRGLGYTF. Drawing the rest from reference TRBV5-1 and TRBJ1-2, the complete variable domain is KAGVTQTPRYLIKTRGQQVTLSCSPISGHRSVSWYQQTPGQGLQFLFEYFSETQRNKGNFPGRFSGRQFSNSRSEMNVSTLELGDSALYLCASSLEQGRGLGYTFGSGTRLTVV.